These 19 T cell receptor beta chains came from one sample sequenced in a study of blood T cell repertoires in COVID-19. TCRdb's table, derived via immunoSEQ multiplex PCR, lists solely in-frame clones and lacks some. Of a few hundred thousand clones in the sample, approximately 86% are singletons; the top ten hold roughly 14%. Sequenced sample: PBMCs or T cells enriched from blood (not recorded which). The receptors shown here come from a woman between 50 and 59 years old with acute COVID-19.

V and J are TRBV9 and TRBJ1-3; D may be TRBD1 (5 bases). This CDR3 contains 15 residues. Trimming took 2 bases from V and 2 from J, leaving 11 bases between them. The germline V gene has CDR1 SGDLS and CDR2 YYNGEE. Written as DNA, the CDR3 is TGTGCCAGCAGCGTCAGGGAGGCGGCTGGAAACACCATATATTTT. It specifies CASSVREAAGNTIYF.

The chain employs TRBV19 and TRBJ1-3; 10 nucleotides match TRBD1. V shed 6 bases, J shed 6 bases, and the junction held 8 bases outside the gene matches. This CDR3 is built from 15 residues. CDR1 LNHDA and CDR2 SQIVND come from the germline V gene (reference sequence). The CDR3: CASRTVDRGPNTIYF. CDR3 bases: TGTGCCAGTAGGACGGTCGACAGGGGGCCAAACACCATATATTTT.

The rearrangement joins TRBV7-6 to TRBJ2-3; D is ambiguous. Germline CDR1 is SGHVS and CDR2 is FNYEAQ. The CDR3 length is 15 residues. V shed 1 base and J shed 2 bases, with 10 bases lying between them. The CDR3 bases are TGTGCCAGCAGCTTAGTCGCTACCCCCACAGATACGCAGTATTTT. Protein: CASSLVATPTDTQYF.

V usage is TRBV29-1 and J usage is TRBJ2-7; a possible D gene is TRBD1 (6 bases). CDR1 and CDR2 from the germline V gene are SQVTM and ANQGSEA. There are 13 residues in the CDR3. The V end lost 0 bases, the J end lost 4 bases, and 10 bases lay between the germline ends. Here the CDR3 DNA reads TGCAGCGTTGAAGATGGGGGCGGTTACGAGCAGTACTTC. Protein sequence: CSVEDGGGYEQYF.

The J gene is TRBJ1-2, the V gene TRBV7-9; 9 bases are shared with TRBD1. Germline V CDR1 and CDR2: SEHNR, FQNEAQ (reference sequence). The CDR3 is 14 amino acids. The junction had 3 bases not matched to a gene; V was cut back by 5 bases and J by 2 bases. CDR3 sequence (DNA): TGTGCCAGCAGCCGGACAGGGGCAAACTATGGCTACACCTTC. Its protein product is CASSRTGANYGYTF.

The gene calls are TRBV18 and TRBJ1-2; TRBD1 agrees at 10 bases. V lost 2 bases, J lost 0 bases, and 6 bases stayed unmatched. Germline CDR1 and CDR2: KGHSH and LQKENI. The length of the CDR3 is 17 residues. The CDR3 protein is CASSPAGQGHANYGYTF. CDR3 DNA: TGTGCCAGCTCACCAGCGGGACAGGGGCATGCTAACTATGGCTACACCTTC.

The V and J genes are TRBV6-6 and TRBJ1-5, with TRBD1 as a possible D gene (5 bases). The CDR3 is 15 residues long. Germline values: CDR1 MNHNY, CDR2 SVGAGI (reference sequence). V gave up 7 bases and J gave up 2 bases, with 15 bases separating them. The CDR3 sequence: CASTGASYGNQPQHF. CDR3 DNA: TGTGCCAGCACTGGGGCAAGTTATGGCAATCAGCCCCAGCATTTT.

The V call is TRBV3-1 (or the pseudogene TRBV3-2), the J call TRBJ1-4; tentative D call: TRBD1 (5 bases). The CDR3 runs 17 residues. Trimming pared 1 base from V and 5 bases from J, leaving 17 bases between. Germline assignment: CDR1 LGHDT and CDR2 YNNKEL (reference sequence). The CDR3, as DNA: TGTGCCAGCAGCCAAGGAGGGCGGGGGGTTACCAATGAAAAACTGTTTTTT. This gives the protein CASSQGGRGVTNEKLFF.

The J gene is TRBJ2-1, the V gene TRBV27, with D tentatively TRBD2 (5 bases). The CDR3 length is 16 residues. The germline gives CDR1 MNHEY, CDR2 SMNVEV (reference sequence). Trimming cost V 6 bases and J 0 bases, with 15 bases left between them. CDR3 coding DNA: TGTGCCAGCAGCCCACCAACTAGTTTCTCCTACAATGAGCAGTTCTTC. Residues: CASSPPTSFSYNEQFF.

The V gene is TRBV7-8, the J gene TRBJ1-1; D might be TRBD1 (5 bases). This CDR3 spans 14 amino acids. The V gene lost 5 bases and the J gene lost 0 bases, with 10 bases spanning the gap. Per germline, CDR1 SGHVS and CDR2 FQNEAQ. The CDR3 coding sequence is TGTGCCAGCAGCATAGACAGTTTGAACACTGAAGCTTTCTTT. Its translation: CASSIDSLNTEAFF.

The V and J genes are TRBV28 and TRBJ2-3; TRBD1 matches 8 bases. The germline V gene has CDR1 MDHEN and CDR2 SYDVKM. There are 14 residues in the CDR3. V was clipped by 2 bases and J by 6 bases; unmatched bases: 4. The CDR3 loop reads CASSLGQGRDTQYF. Written as DNA, the CDR3 is TGTGCCAGCAGTTTAGGACAGGGAAGGGATACGCAGTATTTT.

The rearrangement uses TRBV30 and TRBJ2-1, with a weak D call TRBD2 (7 bases). Germline-derived CDR1 and CDR2 are GTSNPN and SVGIG (reference sequence). The CDR3 spans 17 residues. The V gene lost 3 bases and the J gene lost 2 bases, with 20 bases spanning the gap. CDR3 DNA: TGTGCCTGGAGGCCCATGGGAGGGGGAGAGGCCTACAATGAGCAGTTCTTC. This sequence encodes CAWRPMGGGEAYNEQFF.

This rearrangement joins TRBV27 to TRBJ2-7, with a possible D match to TRBD1 (5 bases). This CDR3 comprises 14 residues. The germline gives CDR1 MNHEY, CDR2 SMNVEV (reference sequence). The germline V and J ends were trimmed by 4 bases and 7 bases, with 17 bases remaining between them. As DNA, the CDR3 is TGTGCCAGCAGTTCGGACACCATCTCGGAGGAGCAGTACTTC. Protein product: CASSSDTISEEQYF.

The CDR3 nucleotides are TGCAGCGTTGCCCGGGGGGTCGACACTGAAGCTTTCTTT. Translation: CSVARGVDTEAFF. The chain carries TRBV29-1 and TRBJ1-1, with D possibly matching TRBD1 (5 bases). The V end was cut by 4 bases, the J end by 3 bases, with 12 bases between. CDR1 is SQVTM and CDR2 is ANQGSEA in the germline V gene. The CDR3 spans 13 residues.

The genes are TRBV28 and TRBJ1-3, with a tentative D call TRBD1 (5 bases). The CDR3 runs 13 residues. The ends were cut back, 4 bases at V and 5 bases at J, with 9 bases in the middle. Germline lookup yields CDR1 MDHEN and CDR2 SYDVKM. The CDR3 spells CASSSRVRNTIYF. The CDR3 bases are TGTGCCAGCAGTTCCAGGGTTAGAAACACCATATATTTT.

Here the CDR3 reads CASSLSDRANEQFF. Written as DNA, the CDR3 is TGTGCCAGCAGTTTATCGGACAGGGCTAATGAGCAGTTCTTC. This chain links TRBV28 with TRBJ2-1; 8 positions match TRBD1. Per germline, CDR1 MDHEN and CDR2 SYDVKM. The CDR3 is made up of 14 amino acids. The V segment lost 1 base and the J segment 7 bases; nucleotides outside the gene matches: 3.

This chain joins TRBV6-4 and TRBJ2-3, with TRBD2 as a possible D gene (5 bases). The V gene lost 6 bases and the J gene lost 2 bases, with 12 bases spanning the gap. This CDR3 is built from 14 residues. Looked up from germline, CDR1 is MRHNA and CDR2 is SNTAGT. The CDR3 protein is CASRVGKITDTQYF. In DNA form, the CDR3 reads TGTGCCAGCAGGGTCGGGAAGATCACAGATACGCAGTATTTT.

CDR3: CASKAGGLIHEQYF. In DNA, the CDR3 is TGTGCCAGCAAAGCGGGAGGGTTGATCCACGAGCAGTACTTC. The rearrangement links TRBV27 to TRBJ2-7; TRBD2 matches 10 bases. The CDR3 has 14 residues. Germline CDR1 and CDR2: MNHEY and SMNVEV (reference sequence). J was trimmed by 5 bases and V by 7 bases; bases with no gene match: 8.

This rearrangement joins TRBV30 to TRBJ1-5; 7 bases align to TRBD1. V lost 4 bases and J lost 1; bases outside the gene matches: 10. Germline values: CDR1 GTSNPN, CDR2 SVGIG (reference sequence). This CDR3 spans 16 amino acids. The CDR3 protein is CAWTRQGQTSNQPQHF. The DNA for the CDR3 is TGTGCCTGGACCCGACAGGGACAAACGAGCAATCAGCCCCAGCATTTT.